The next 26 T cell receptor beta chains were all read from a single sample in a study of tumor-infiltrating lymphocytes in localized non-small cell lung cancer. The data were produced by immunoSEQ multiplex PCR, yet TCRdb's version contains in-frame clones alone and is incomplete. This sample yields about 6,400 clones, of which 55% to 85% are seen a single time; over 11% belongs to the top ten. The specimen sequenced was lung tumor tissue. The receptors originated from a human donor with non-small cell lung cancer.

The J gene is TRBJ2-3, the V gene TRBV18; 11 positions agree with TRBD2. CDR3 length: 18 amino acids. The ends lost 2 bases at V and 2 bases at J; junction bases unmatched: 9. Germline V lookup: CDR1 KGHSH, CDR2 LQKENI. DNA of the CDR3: TGTGCCAGCTCACCAGTGACTAGCGGGGCCAACCCCACAGATACGCAGTATTTT. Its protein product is CASSPVTSGANPTDTQYF.

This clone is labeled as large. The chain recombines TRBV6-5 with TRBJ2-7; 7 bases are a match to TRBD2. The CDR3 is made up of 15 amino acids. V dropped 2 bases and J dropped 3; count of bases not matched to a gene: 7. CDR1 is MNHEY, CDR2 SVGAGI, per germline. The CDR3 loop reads CASSYEPSGFYEQYF. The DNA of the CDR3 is TGTGCCAGCAGTTACGAGCCTAGCGGTTTCTACGAGCAGTACTTC.

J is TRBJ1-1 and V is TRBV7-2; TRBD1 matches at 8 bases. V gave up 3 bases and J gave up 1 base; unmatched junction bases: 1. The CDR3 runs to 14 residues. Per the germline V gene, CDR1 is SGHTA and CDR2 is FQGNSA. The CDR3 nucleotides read TGTGCCAGCAGCTTCGGACAGGGGAACACTGAAGCTTTCTTT. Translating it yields CASSFGQGNTEAFF.

CDR3 protein: CAWSFQDRQPQHF. As DNA, the CDR3 is TGTGCCTGGAGTTTTCAAGACCGGCAGCCCCAGCATTTT. The chain links TRBV30 to TRBJ1-5; D not certain. The CDR3 consists of 13 residues. V was clipped by 2 bases and J by 7 bases, with 12 bases between them. The V gene's germline CDR1 is GTSNPN and CDR2 SVGIG (reference sequence).

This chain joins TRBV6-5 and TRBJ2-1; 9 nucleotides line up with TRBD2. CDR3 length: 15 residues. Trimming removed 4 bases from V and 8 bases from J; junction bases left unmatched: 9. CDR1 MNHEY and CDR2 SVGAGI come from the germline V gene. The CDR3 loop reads CASSFRPSGADEQFF. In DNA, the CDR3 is TGTGCCAGCAGTTTCAGGCCTAGCGGGGCTGATGAGCAGTTCTTC.

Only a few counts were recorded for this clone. The CDR3 reads CASSDSQAPPMGEQYV. CDR3 nucleotide sequence: TGTGCCAGCAGTGACTCGCAGGCCCCCCCTATGGGGGAGCAGTACGTC. The chain couples TRBV6-4 to TRBJ2-7, with D unresolved. The CDR3 covers 16 residues. The germline V gene has CDR1 MRHNA and CDR2 SNTAGT. Trimming shortened V by 0 bases and J by 7 bases, and 19 bases separated the two germline ends.

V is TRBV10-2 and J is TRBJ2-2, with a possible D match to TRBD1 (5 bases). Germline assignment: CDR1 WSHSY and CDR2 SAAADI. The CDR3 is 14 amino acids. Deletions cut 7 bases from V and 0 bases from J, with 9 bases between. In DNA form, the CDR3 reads TGCGCCAGCAAGGGGCCCGCGAACACCGGGGAGCTGTTTTTT. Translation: CASKGPANTGELFF.

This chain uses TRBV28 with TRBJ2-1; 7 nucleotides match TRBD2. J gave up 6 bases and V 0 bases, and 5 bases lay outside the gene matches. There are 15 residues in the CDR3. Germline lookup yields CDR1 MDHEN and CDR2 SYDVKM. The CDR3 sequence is CASSLWTGGRNEQFF. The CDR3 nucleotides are TGTGCCAGCAGTTTATGGACGGGAGGTCGCAATGAGCAGTTCTTC.

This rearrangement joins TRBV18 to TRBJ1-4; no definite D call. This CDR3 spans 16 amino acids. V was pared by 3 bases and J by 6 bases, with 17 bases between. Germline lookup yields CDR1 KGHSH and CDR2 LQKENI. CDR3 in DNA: TGTGCCAGCTCACCTTCCCCCCCGGGTGTGGATGAAAAACTGTTTTTT. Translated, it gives CASSPSPPGVDEKLFF.

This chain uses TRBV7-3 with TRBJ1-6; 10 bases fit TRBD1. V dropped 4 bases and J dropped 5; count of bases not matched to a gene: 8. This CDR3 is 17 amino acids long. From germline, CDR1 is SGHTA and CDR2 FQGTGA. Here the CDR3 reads CASSSIRDRGHNSPLHF. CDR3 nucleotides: TGTGCCAGCAGCTCGATCCGGGACAGGGGTCATAATTCACCCCTCCACTTT.

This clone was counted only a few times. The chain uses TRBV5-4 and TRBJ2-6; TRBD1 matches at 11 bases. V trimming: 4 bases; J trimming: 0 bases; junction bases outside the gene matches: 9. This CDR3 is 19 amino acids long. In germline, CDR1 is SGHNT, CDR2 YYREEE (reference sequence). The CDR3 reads CASSRPGTGGNSGANVLTF. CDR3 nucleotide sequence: TGTGCCAGCAGCCGTCCCGGGACAGGGGGGAACTCTGGGGCCAACGTCCTGACTTTC.

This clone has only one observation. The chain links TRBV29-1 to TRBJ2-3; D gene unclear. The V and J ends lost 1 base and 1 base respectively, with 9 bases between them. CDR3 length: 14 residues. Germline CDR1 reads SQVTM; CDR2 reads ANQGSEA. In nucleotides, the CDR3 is TGCAGCGTTGAAGGACCGTGGGGCACAGATACGCAGTATTTT. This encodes CSVEGPWGTDTQYF.

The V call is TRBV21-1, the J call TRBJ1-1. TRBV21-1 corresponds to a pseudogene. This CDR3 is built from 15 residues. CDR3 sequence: CASSNFGGPGTEAFF. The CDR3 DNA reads TGTGCCAGCAGCAACTTTGGCGGCCCGGGCACTGAAGCTTTCTTT.

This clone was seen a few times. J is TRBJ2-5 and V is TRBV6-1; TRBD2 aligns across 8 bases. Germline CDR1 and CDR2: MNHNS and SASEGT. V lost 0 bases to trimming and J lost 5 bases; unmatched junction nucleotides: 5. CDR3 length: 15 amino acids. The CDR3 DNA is TGTGCCAGCAGTGAAGCGGCGGGGGGCTCGGAGACCCAGTACTTC. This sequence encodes CASSEAAGGSETQYF.

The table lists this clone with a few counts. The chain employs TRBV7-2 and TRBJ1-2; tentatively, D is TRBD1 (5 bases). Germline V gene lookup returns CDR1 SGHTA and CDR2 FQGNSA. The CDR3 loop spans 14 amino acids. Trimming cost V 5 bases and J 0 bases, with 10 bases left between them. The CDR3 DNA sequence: TGTGCCAGCAGCCCCTACAGGCCTAACTATGGCTACACCTTC. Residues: CASSPYRPNYGYTF.

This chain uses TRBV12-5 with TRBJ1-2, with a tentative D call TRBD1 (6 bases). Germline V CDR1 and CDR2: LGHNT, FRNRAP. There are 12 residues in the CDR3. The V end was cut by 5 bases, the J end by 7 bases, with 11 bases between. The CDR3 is CASGPRGGGYTF. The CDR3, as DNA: TGTGCTAGTGGTCCCAGGGGTGGTGGCTACACCTTC.

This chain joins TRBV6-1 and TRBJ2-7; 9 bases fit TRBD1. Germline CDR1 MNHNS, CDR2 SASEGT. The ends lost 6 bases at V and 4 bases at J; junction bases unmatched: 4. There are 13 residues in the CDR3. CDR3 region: CASSWGQGYEQYF. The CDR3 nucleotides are TGTGCCAGCAGCTGGGGACAGGGTTACGAGCAGTACTTC.

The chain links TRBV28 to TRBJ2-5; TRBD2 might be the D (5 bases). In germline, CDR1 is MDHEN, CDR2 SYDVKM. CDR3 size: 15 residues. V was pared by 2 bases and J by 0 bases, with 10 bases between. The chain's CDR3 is CASSLTDLYQETQYF. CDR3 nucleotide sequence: TGTGCCAGCAGTTTAACGGACTTGTACCAAGAGACCCAGTACTTC.

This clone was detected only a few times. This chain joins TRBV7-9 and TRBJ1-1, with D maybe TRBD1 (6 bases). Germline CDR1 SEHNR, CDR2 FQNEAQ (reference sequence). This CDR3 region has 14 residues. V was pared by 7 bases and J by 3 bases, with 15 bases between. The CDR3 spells CASTQGGAYTEAFF. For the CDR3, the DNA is TGTGCCAGCACCCAAGGGGGGGCTTACACTGAAGCTTTCTTT. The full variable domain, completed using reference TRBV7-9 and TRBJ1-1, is DTGVSQNPRHKITKRGQNVTFRCDPISEHNRLYWYRQTLGQGPEFLTYFQNEAQLEKSRLLSDRFSAERPKGSFSTLEIQRTEQGDSAMYLCASTQGGAYTEAFFGQGTRLTVV.

The CDR3 region is CASTPASGTGSNEQFF. The CDR3 DNA is TGTGCCAGCACCCCCGCATCCGGGACAGGCTCCAATGAGCAGTTCTTC. V is TRBV7-9 and J is TRBJ2-1; 8 nucleotides align to TRBD1. The CDR3 is 16 amino acids. CDR1 is SEHNR, CDR2 FQNEAQ, per germline (reference sequence). J lost 6 bases, V lost 7 bases, and 14 bases had no gene match.

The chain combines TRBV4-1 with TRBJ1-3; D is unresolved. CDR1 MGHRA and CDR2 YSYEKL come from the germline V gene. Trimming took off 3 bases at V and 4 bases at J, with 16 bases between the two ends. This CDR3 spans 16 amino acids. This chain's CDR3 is CASSQYPWTAGNTIYF. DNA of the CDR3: TGCGCCAGCAGCCAGTACCCCTGGACTGCAGGAAACACCATATATTTT.

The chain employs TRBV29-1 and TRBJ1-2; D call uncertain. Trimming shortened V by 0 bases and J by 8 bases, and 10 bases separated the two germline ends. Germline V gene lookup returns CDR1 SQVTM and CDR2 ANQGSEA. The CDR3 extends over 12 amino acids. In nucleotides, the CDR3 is TGCAGCGTTGAAGATCTTGGAGGCGGCTACACCTTC. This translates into CSVEDLGGGYTF.

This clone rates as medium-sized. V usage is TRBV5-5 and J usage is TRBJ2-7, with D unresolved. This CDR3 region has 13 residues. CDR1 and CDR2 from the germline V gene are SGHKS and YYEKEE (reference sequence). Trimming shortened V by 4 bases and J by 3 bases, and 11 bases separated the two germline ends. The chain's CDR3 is CASSRKGYYEQYV. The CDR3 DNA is TGTGCCAGCAGCCGAAAGGGCTACTACGAGCAGTACGTC.

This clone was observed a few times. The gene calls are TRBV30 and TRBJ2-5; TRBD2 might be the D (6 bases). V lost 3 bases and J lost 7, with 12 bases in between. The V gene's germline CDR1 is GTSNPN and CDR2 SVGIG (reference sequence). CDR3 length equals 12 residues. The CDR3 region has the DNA TGTGCCTGGAGCCAGGTGGGGGGGACCCAGTACTTC. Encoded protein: CAWSQVGGTQYF.

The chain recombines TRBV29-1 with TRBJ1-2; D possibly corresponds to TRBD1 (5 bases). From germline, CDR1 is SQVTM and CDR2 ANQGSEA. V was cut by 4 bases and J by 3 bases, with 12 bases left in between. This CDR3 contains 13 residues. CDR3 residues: CSVAPSGDYGYTF. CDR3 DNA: TGCAGCGTTGCCCCCTCGGGGGACTATGGCTACACCTTC.

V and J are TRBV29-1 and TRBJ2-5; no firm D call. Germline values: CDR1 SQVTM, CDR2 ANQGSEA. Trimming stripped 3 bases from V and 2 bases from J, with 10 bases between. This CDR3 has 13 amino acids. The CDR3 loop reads CSVDSAAQETQYF. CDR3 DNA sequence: TGCAGCGTTGACTCGGCAGCTCAAGAGACCCAGTACTTC.